Listed below are T cell receptor beta chains from one sample, sequenced in a study of long-term antiretroviral therapy in people with HIV. Clones were read by immunoSEQ multiplex PCR, and TCRdb kept only the in-frame ones, dropping some. The repertoire holds roughly 19,000 clones, with over 80% as singletons. The source material was unsorted PBMCs, sampled 1.2 years after starting antiretroviral therapy. These receptors all stem from a woman aged 35 to 49 with HIV. CDR3s include the opening cysteine and the closing phenylalanine or tryptophan. A D gene is named only where the DNA matches it firmly. Clone size is stated in some rows and not others, as once, few, many or a class when expanded.

d_call j_call v_call clone_size cdr3_nt cdr3_aa
TRBD2 TRBJ2-7 TRBV2 - TGTGCCAGCACAGATCCGGGGGGAGGTGGAGAGAGACCCTACGAGCAGTACTTC CASTDPGGGGERPYEQYF
- TRBJ2-7 TRBV5-1 - TGCGCCAGCAGCTCGATAGCGGATCAATTCGAGCAGTACTTC CASSSIADQFEQYF
- TRBJ1-2 TRBV29-1 - TGCAGCGTTGAAGAGCAGGGTTGTGGCTACACCTTC CSVEEQGCGYTF
- TRBJ1-5 TRBV28 - TGTGCCAGCAGTTTGGGCAGCTCCTCCAATCAGCCCCAGCATTTT CASSLGSSSNQPQHF
- TRBJ1-3 TRBV9 - TGTGCCAGCAGCGTAGGGGAAAACACCATATATTTT CASSVGENTIYF
- TRBJ2-7 TRBV28 - TGTGCCAGCGTGACAGGCAAGCGGGACTACGAGCAGTACTTC CASVTGKRDYEQYF
TRBD2 TRBJ2-1 TRBV7-9 - TGTGCCAGCAGCCACCCCGGCGGGAGGATCGTCAATGAGCAGTTCTTC CASSHPGGRIVNEQFF
TRBD2 TRBJ2-5 TRBV19 - TGTGCCAGTAGTATGGTAGCGGGAGGTTGGGAGACCCAGTACTTC CASSMVAGGWETQYF
TRBD1 TRBJ2-1 TRBV19 - TGTGCCAGTAGTATAGCGAGGGGACAGGGCCCCTCCCGGAGGACACCTACGCAGTTCTTC CASSIARGQGPSRRTPTQFF
TRBD2 TRBJ2-1 TRBV10-3 - TGTGCCATTACGACTAGCGGGAGGTTGAGTGAGCAGTTCTTC CAITTSGRLSEQFF
- TRBJ2-7 TRBV29-1 - TGCAGCGTTGGGTTCGGCTACGAGCAGTACTTC CSVGFGYEQYF
- TRBJ2-5 TRBV5-1 - TGCGCCAGCAGCTTGGAGCAGTCCAACAAGCCGTACCAAGAGACCCAGTACTTC CASSLEQSNKPYQETQYF
TRBD2 TRBJ2-1 TRBV27 - TGTGCCAGCAGTTTTGTGGGACTAGCGGGCCACAATGAGCAGTTCTTC CASSFVGLAGHNEQFF
- TRBJ2-3 TRBV7-9 - TGTGCCAGCAGCGAGACCCGAGGGGCAGATACGCAGTATTTT CASSETRGADTQYF
TRBD2 TRBJ2-7 TRBV6-1 - TGTGCCAGCAGTATAGGACTAGCGCACACCTACGAGCAGTACTTC CASSIGLAHTYEQYF
TRBD1 TRBJ1-4 TRBV28 - TGTGCCAGCAGTTTGCCGGGACAGGGCACAAGCGAAAAACTGTTTTTT CASSLPGQGTSEKLFF
TRBD2 TRBJ2-1 TRBV18 - TGTGCCAGCTCAGCGGGGGAGGGGAGTGAGCAGTTCTTC CASSAGEGSEQFF
- TRBJ2-7 TRBV6-5 - TGTGCCAGCAGTTACTCGATTCTAAAGGCCTACGAGCAGTACTTC CASSYSILKAYEQYF
- TRBJ1-5 TRBV2 few TGTGCCAGCAGGACAGACTATAGCAATCAGCCCCAGCATTTT CASRTDYSNQPQHF
TRBD2 TRBJ2-3 TRBV11-2 - TGTGCCAGCAGCTTAGGGCTAGCGGGACTATCAGATACGCAGTATTTT CASSLGLAGLSDTQYF
- TRBJ2-7 TRBV2 - TGTGCCAGCAGTGATGACAGTTACTACGAGCAGTACTTC CASSDDSYYEQYF
- TRBJ2-2 TRBV4-3 - TGCGCCAGCAGCCAAGATAGGGCAGGGGTTTTGACCGGGGAGCTGTTTTTT CASSQDRAGVLTGELFF
- TRBJ2-2 TRBV29-1 - TGCAGCGTAACGGACGGGAAGAACACCGGGGAGCTGTTTTTT CSVTDGKNTGELFF
- TRBJ2-1 TRBV6-1 few TGTGCCAGCAGTGAAGTAGGCAGCAATGAGCAGTTCTTC CASSEVGSNEQFF
TRBD2 TRBJ2-7 TRBV14 - TGTGCCAGCAGCCAACTCCCTAGCGGGAGCTACGAGCAGTACTTC CASSQLPSGSYEQYF
- TRBJ1-1 TRBV2 - TGTGCCAGCAGTGAGACTGAATACACTGAAGCTTTCTTT CASSETEYTEAFF
TRBD2 TRBJ2-3 TRBV14 - TGTGCCAGCAGCCAAAGAATAACTAGCGGGAGCACAGATACGCAGTATTTT CASSQRITSGSTDTQYF
TRBD1 TRBJ1-5 TRBV2 - TGTGCCAGCAGAGGGGACAGGGATCAGCCCCAGCATTTT CASRGDRDQPQHF
- TRBJ1-2 TRBV13 - TGTGCCAGCAGTGTGAGGGACTATGGCTACACCTTC CASSVRDYGYTF
- TRBJ1-4 TRBV7-2 - TGTGCCAGCACCCAAGGGGGGTGGGGCGAAAAACTGTTTTTT CASTQGGWGEKLFF
TRBD1 TRBJ1-5 TRBV28 - TGTGCCAGCAGTCCCCTTGGACAGGGGGCAAAATATAGCAATCAGCCCCAGCATTTT CASSPLGQGAKYSNQPQHF
TRBD1 TRBJ1-1 TRBV7-3 - TGTGCCAGCAGCACAGGGGGTAGCACTGAAGCTTTCTTT CASSTGGSTEAFF
TRBD1 TRBJ1-2 TRBV7-2 - TGTGCCAGCAGCCCAGACAGGGACTATGGCTACACCTTC CASSPDRDYGYTF
- TRBJ2-2 TRBV29-1 - TGCAGCGTTGAAGATCGTGCGAACACCGGGGAGCTGTTTTTT CSVEDRANTGELFF
- TRBJ2-7 TRBV28 - TGTGCCAGCAGAACTTATGAGGGCGCCTACGAGCAGTACTTC CASRTYEGAYEQYF
TRBD1 TRBJ2-3 TRBV14 - TGTGCCAGCAGCCCGACAGGGACAGCCACAGATACGCAGTATTTT CASSPTGTATDTQYF
TRBD2 TRBJ2-1 TRBV11-1 - TGTGCCAGCAGCCCCCGGACTAGCGGGGAAAATGAGCAGTTCTTC CASSPRTSGENEQFF
TRBD2 TRBJ2-5 TRBV5-1 - TGCGCCAGCAGCGCAGGACTAGCGGGAGGACAAGAGACCCAGTACTTC CASSAGLAGGQETQYF
- TRBJ2-3 TRBV7-9 - TGTGCCAGCAGCCCGGGCCACTCCCAACCTAGCACAGATACGCAGTATTTT CASSPGHSQPSTDTQYF
- TRBJ2-1 TRBV27 once TGTGCCAGCAATCCGACTCGAACCTACAATGAGCAGTTCTTC CASNPTRTYNEQFF
- TRBJ2-7 TRBV5-6 - TGTGCCAGCAGCTTGGCCGGGGCGGGATCTTACGAGCAGTACTTC CASSLAGAGSYEQYF
- TRBJ1-4 TRBV2 - TGTGCCAGCAGTGAAGAGGCGCTACTGGGGTCGGAAAAACTGTTTTTT CASSEEALLGSEKLFF
TRBD2 TRBJ2-3 TRBV5-4 - TGTGCCAGCAGCTTGCGATCTAGCGGCCGCACAGATACGCAGTATTTT CASSLRSSGRTDTQYF
TRBD2 TRBJ2-7 TRBV27 - TGTGCCAGCAGCCTACTAGCGGGAGCCGACGAGCAGTACTTC CASSLLAGADEQYF
- TRBJ1-2 TRBV28 - TGTGCCAGCAGTTTATCCTATGGCTACACCTTC CASSLSYGYTF
- TRBJ1-1 TRBV29-1 - TGCAGCGTTGAAGGCCGGGGAGGAAAAGTAATGAACACTGAAGCTTTCTTT CSVEGRGGKVMNTEAFF
TRBD1 TRBJ1-4 TRBV18 - TGTGCCAGCTCACCACTACAGGGGGCCGGTGAAAAACTGTTTTTT CASSPLQGAGEKLFF